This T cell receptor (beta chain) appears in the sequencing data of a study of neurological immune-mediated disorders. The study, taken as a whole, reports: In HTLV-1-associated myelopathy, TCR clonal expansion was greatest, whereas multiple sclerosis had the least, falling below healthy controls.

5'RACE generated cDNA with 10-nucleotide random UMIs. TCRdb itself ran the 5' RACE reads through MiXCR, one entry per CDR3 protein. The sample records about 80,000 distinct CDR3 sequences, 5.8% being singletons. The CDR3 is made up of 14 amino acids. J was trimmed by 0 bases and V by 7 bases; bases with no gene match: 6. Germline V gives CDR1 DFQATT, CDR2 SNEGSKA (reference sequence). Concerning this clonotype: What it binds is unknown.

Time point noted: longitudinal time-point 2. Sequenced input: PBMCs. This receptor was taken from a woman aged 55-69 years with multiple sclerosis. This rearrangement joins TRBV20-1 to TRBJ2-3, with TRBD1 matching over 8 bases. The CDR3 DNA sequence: TGCAGTGAAGTGGGACAGGAGAGCACAGATACGCAGTATTTT. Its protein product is CSEVGQESTDTQYF.